A selection of T cell receptor beta chains follows, all from one sample in a study of PD-1 blockade in classical Hodgkin lymphoma. The method was immunoSEQ multiplex PCR; TCRdb's version includes in-frame clones alone and lacks a portion of them. The data show about 16,000 clones, around 92% seen once. Sequenced: CD4+ T cells from blood. The receptors were sampled from a human donor with classical Hodgkin lymphoma. Each CDR3 is given with its conserved first and last residue. The D gene is left open where the match is weak. The listing skips clone size in some rows; elsewhere it reads once, few, many or a size class.

NA	TRBV19	NA	TRBJ2-2	TGTGCCAGTAGTATCATAGCCGGGGAGCTGTTTTTT	CASSIIAGELFF
NA	TRBV5-6	NA	TRBJ1-5	TGTGCCAGCAGCTTGGGACAAATAAATCAGCCCCAGCATTTT	CASSLGQINQPQHF
NA	TRBV6-1	NA	TRBJ1-1	TGTGCCAGCAGTGGAAGGCGAACGGGGAACACTGAAGCTTTCTTT	CASSGRRTGNTEAFF
NA	TRBV30	NA	TRBJ2-5	TGTGCCTGGAGTGTAGGGGGAGGAGGGGAAGAGACCCAGTACTTC	CAWSVGGGGEETQYF
NA	TRBV28	NA	TRBJ2-7	TGTGCCAGCAGTTTGGATATTAGCGCCTACGAGCAGTACTTC	CASSLDISAYEQYF
NA	TRBV25-1	TRBD2	TRBJ2-5	TGTGCCAGCAGTCCCGGGACTAGCGGGAGGAAAGAGACCCAGTACTTC	CASSPGTSGRKETQYF
NA	TRBV27	NA	TRBJ2-5	TGTGCCAGCAGTTTATCGACTAATTCGCAGACCCAGTACTTC	CASSLSTNSQTQYF
NA	TRBV25-1	NA	TRBJ2-6	TGTGCCAGCAGCCGTTCTGGGGCCAACGTCCTGACTTTC	CASSRSGANVLTF
NA	TRBV7-2	NA	TRBJ1-2	TGTGCCAGCAGCTTAGAACGGACCGTCTATGGCTACACCTTC	CASSLERTVYGYTF
NA	TRBV10-3	TRBD1	TRBJ2-3	TGTGCCATCAGTGAGGGGTTTTTCGGGACAGGGGGCGAGGGTACGCAGTATTTT	CAISEGFFGTGGEGTQYF
NA	TRBV2	TRBD1	TRBJ1-1	TGTGCCATCTTACGGCCGGGACAGGGGGCCTTGAACACTGAAGCTTTCTTT	CAILRPGQGALNTEAFF
NA	TRBV2	NA	TRBJ1-4	TGTGCCAGCACTAGGGATGAAAAACTGTTTTTT	CASTRDEKLFF
NA	TRBV18	TRBD2	TRBJ2-1	TGTGCCAGCTCCCGGTCGGTAGCGGGAAACAATGAGCAGTTCTTC	CASSRSVAGNNEQFF
NA	TRBV4-1	NA	TRBJ2-3	TGCGCCAGCAGCCAAGATTGGGGAACAGATACGCAGTATTTT	CASSQDWGTDTQYF
NA	TRBV4-1	TRBD1	TRBJ1-1	TGCGCCAGCAGCCAAGAACAGGGGAGAGGAACGATCGCAGAAGCTTTCTTT	CASSQEQGRGTIAEAFF
NA	TRBV6-5	NA	TRBJ1-2	TGTGCCAGCAGTTCACTTGAAGCTAACTATGGCTACACCTTC	CASSSLEANYGYTF
NA	TRBV2	NA	TRBJ1-3	TGTGCCAGCAGTGATGGGCGAGGAAACACCATATATTTT	CASSDGRGNTIYF
few	TRBV10-2	NA	TRBJ2-7	TGCGCCAGCAGTCAATTACAGGTCGCCTACGAGCAGTACTTC	CASSQLQVAYEQYF
NA	TRBV11-2	TRBD2	TRBJ2-1	TGTGCCAGCAGCTTAGGGCTAGCGGGATATGAGCAGTTCTTC	CASSLGLAGYEQFF
NA	TRBV4-1	TRBD2	TRBJ2-1	TGCGCCAGCAGCCAACCGACTAGCGGGAGTGGATATGAGCAGTTCTTC	CASSQPTSGSGYEQFF
NA	TRBV29-1	NA	TRBJ1-1	TGCAGCGCCCGAGGACTGGCGAACACTGAAGCTTTCTTT	CSARGLANTEAFF
NA	TRBV18	NA	TRBJ1-4	TGTGCCAGCTCACCACAAAATGAAAAACTGTTTTTT	CASSPQNEKLFF
NA	TRBV6-6	NA	TRBJ2-7	TGTGCCAGCAGTTTCACCGCCTACGAGCAGTACTTC	CASSFTAYEQYF
NA	TRBV5-1	TRBD2	TRBJ2-6	TGCGCCAGCAGCTTGGAGGCTAGCGGGAGTAGTGGGGCCAACGTCCTGACTTTC	CASSLEASGSSGANVLTF
NA	TRBV5-4	NA	TRBJ1-2	TGTGCCAGCAGCTTGGAGGATGGCTACACCTTC	CASSLEDGYTF